This TCR beta chain was identified during a study of blood T cell repertoires in COVID-19. The CDR3 has 19 amino acids. Original analysis: Reference gene primers were amplified, and this amplification served to estimate nucleated cell counts. Data came from immunoSEQ multiplex PCR; TCRdb stores just in-frame clones and leaves some out. V and J calls and clone size are copied from that table; D and trimming were computed from the DNA. The sample has about 440,000 clones, around nine tenths seen once. Participants were aged 18 to 89 years, lived in around 22 US areas, and enrolled virtually. Participant-reported clinical history was the basis for cohort assignment.

Material for sequencing was PBMCs or T cells enriched from blood (not recorded which). The sequence was obtained from a woman between 18 and 30 years old with acute COVID-19. The chain recombines TRBV7-5 with TRBJ1-3; the table assigns TRBD1, which was not confirmed against the DNA. TRBV7-5 is a pseudogene. In DNA, the CDR3 is TGTGTCAGAAGCTTGCCCCGGGACACCCCGCGCGAGGCTGGAAACACCATATATTTT. Protein sequence: CVRSLPRDTPREAGNTIYF.